These T cell receptor beta chains were read from a single sample in a study of response to subunit inactivated influenza vaccine. TCRdb used MiXCR to reprocess the RT-PCR reads, holding one entry per CDR3 protein. The table has some 800,000 distinct CDR3 sequences, less than 25% seen once; the top ten hold 10%. Sequencing used PBMCs from blood, obtained around 5 days after vaccination. These receptors all come from a man in his forties or fifties who received an inactivated influenza vaccine. Both conserved end residues are part of each CDR3. Each record gives: V gene, J gene, D gene, clone size, CDR3 DNA, CDR3 protein. The D gene is left open where the match is weak. Clone size is stated in some rows and not others, as once, few, many or a class when expanded.

TRBV15	TRBJ1-1	NA	few	TGTGCCACCAGCAGAGAGATATCCGCCCGAGGGGGAGCCACTGAAGCTTTCTTT	CATSREISARGGATEAFF
TRBV6-4	TRBJ2-7	TRBD2	few	TGTGCCAGCAGTGACCTTAGCGGGAGGGTTTCCTACGAGCAGTACTTC	CASSDLSGRVSYEQYF
TRBV2	TRBJ2-7	NA	NA	TGTGCCAGCAGTCCCCGAGGGGCGGGGGCAAGGCAGTACTTC	CASSPRGAGARQYF
TRBV4-3	TRBJ2-7	TRBD2	NA	TGCGCCAGCAGCCAAGTACTAGCGGTAACCTACGAGCAGTACTTC	CASSQVLAVTYEQYF
TRBV29-1	TRBJ1-1	NA	few	TGCAGCGTTTGGAGAGGTACTTTGAACACTGAAGCTTTCTTT	CSVWRGTLNTEAFF
TRBV2	TRBJ2-7	TRBD1	NA	TGTGCCAGCAGTAACGACAGGGGCTACGAGCAGTACTTC	CASSNDRGYEQYF
TRBV6-5	TRBJ2-1	NA	few	TGTGCCAGCAGTTACTCTGGGAGGACCTACTACAATGAGCAGTTCTTC	CASSYSGRTYYNEQFF
TRBV20-1	TRBJ1-1	NA	few	TGCAGTGCTACGACGGATTCGAACACTGAAGCTTTCTTT	CSATTDSNTEAFF
TRBV6-1	TRBJ1-5	NA	NA	TGTGCCAGCGCCTACGGGCCCTACAATCAGCCCCAGCATTTT	CASAYGPYNQPQHF
TRBV12-3/TRBV12-4	TRBJ2-1	NA	NA	TGTGCCAGCAGTCTTACACCAAGCGACCACAATGAGCAGTTCTTC	CASSLTPSDHNEQFF
TRBV4-2	TRBJ1-1	TRBD1	many	TGTGCCAGCAGCCAACCTAGGACAGGGAGCAACACTGAAGCTTTCTTT	CASSQPRTGSNTEAFF
TRBV4-2	TRBJ2-4	TRBD1	NA	TGTGCCAGTGGACAGGAAGCCAAAAACATTCAGTACTTC	CASGQEAKNIQYF
TRBV18	TRBJ1-1	NA	NA	TGTGCCAGCTCACCTGGGGGGGGTCGCACTGAAGCTTTCTTT	CASSPGGGRTEAFF
TRBV7-6	TRBJ1-2	TRBD1	few	TGTGCCAGCAGCTTAGCAGGAGACAGGGGAAACTATGGCTACACCTTC	CASSLAGDRGNYGYTF
TRBV7-9	TRBJ2-3	TRBD2	few	TGTGCCAGCAGTGGTGGGGCTAGCGGACGCCATACGCAGTATTTT	CASSGGASGRHTQYF
TRBV29-1	TRBJ2-7	TRBD1	many	TGCAGCGTGGCACGGACAGGGGGATCCTACGAGCAGTACTTC	CSVARTGGSYEQYF
TRBV5-1	TRBJ2-2	NA	NA	TGCGCCAGCAGCTCCAAGTACACCGGGGAGCTGTTTTTT	CASSSKYTGELFF
TRBV15	TRBJ2-3	NA	NA	TGTGCCACCAGCAGAGATCGTCGGGGAGTAGTAGATACGCAGTATTTT	CATSRDRRGVVDTQYF
TRBV5-1	TRBJ2-3	NA	NA	TGCGCCAGCAGCTCCCGATCCCACACAGATACGCAGTATTTT	CASSSRSHTDTQYF
TRBV28	TRBJ2-3	NA	NA	TGTGCCAGCAGTTTATTAAGGCTAGCCTCAGATACGCAGTATTTT	CASSLLRLASDTQYF
TRBV5-1	TRBJ2-3	TRBD2	few	TGCGCCAGCAGCCTAGGGACTAAAAGGACAGATACGCAGTATTTT	CASSLGTKRTDTQYF
TRBV5-6	TRBJ2-1	NA	NA	TGTGCCAGCAGCTTGTGGGGGCTGAGCTCCTACAATGAGCAGTTCTTC	CASSLWGLSSYNEQFF
TRBV10-3	TRBJ1-1	TRBD1	few	TGTGCCATCTCCGGGACAGGGGGGTTCGCTGAAGCTTTCTTT	CAISGTGGFAEAFF
TRBV6-1	TRBJ2-1	TRBD1	NA	TGTGCCAGTCCACAGGGGGCCTCCTACAATGAGCAGTTCTTC	CASPQGASYNEQFF
TRBV11-2	TRBJ2-3	NA	few	TGTGCCAGCAGCTTTGGCAGGAGATCGGATACGCAGTATTTT	CASSFGRRSDTQYF
TRBV6-1	TRBJ2-7	NA	NA	TGTGCCAGCAGTGAGTGGCGGGGAAGCTCCTACGAGCAGTACTTC	CASSEWRGSSYEQYF
TRBV15	TRBJ2-1	NA	NA	TGTGCCACCAGCAAAAAGAACTTCAATGAGCAGTTCTTC	CATSKKNFNEQFF
TRBV10-3	TRBJ1-5	NA	NA	TGTGCCATCAGTGAACAGGCGGCGAGCAATCAGCCCCAGCATTTT	CAISEQAASNQPQHF
TRBV9	TRBJ1-5	NA	NA	TGTGCCAGCAGCGTAGCTCCCGGCCAGCCCCAGCATTTT	CASSVAPGQPQHF
TRBV27	TRBJ1-2	TRBD1	NA	TGTGCCAGCAGTTTATGGGGACAGGGTAACGGCTACACCTTC	CASSLWGQGNGYTF
TRBV9	TRBJ2-7	NA	NA	TGTGCCAGCAGCGTAGAACACATCCCAGTTAGTGAGCAGTACTTC	CASSVEHIPVSEQYF
TRBV12-3/TRBV12-4	TRBJ2-7	NA	NA	TGTGCCAGCGGAGACAGGTCTTCGGGGAGGCAGTACTTC	CASGDRSSGRQYF
TRBV28	TRBJ2-2	NA	NA	TGTGCCAGCAGGAGAGGGAGAACCGGGGAGCTGTTTTTT	CASRRGRTGELFF
TRBV20-1	TRBJ2-2	TRBD2	few	TGCAGTGCTAGAGCGGGAGGTACCGGGGAGCTGTTTTTT	CSARAGGTGELFF
TRBV4-2	TRBJ2-3	TRBD1	NA	TGTGCCAGCAGCCAAGACGGGACAGGGCAGTATTTT	CASSQDGTGQYF
TRBV6-2/TRBV6-3	TRBJ1-5	NA	few	TGTGCCAGCAGTTACTCGCGGATTAGCAATCAGCCCCAGCATTTT	CASSYSRISNQPQHF
TRBV24-1	TRBJ2-5	TRBD2	NA	TGTGCCACCAGTGACCCATCCCCGGGCGGGAGGGCCACGGAGACCCAGTACTTC	CATSDPSPGGRATETQYF
TRBV20-1	TRBJ1-4	TRBD1	few	TGCAGTGCTCGTCCACGACAGGGGGCATCTGTGGAAAAACTGTTTTTT	CSARPRQGASVEKLFF
TRBV12-3/TRBV12-4	TRBJ2-1	TRBD2	many	TGTGCCAGCAGTTTAGAGACACTAGCGGGGGGCAATGAGCAGTTCTTC	CASSLETLAGGNEQFF
TRBV9	TRBJ2-1	TRBD2	NA	TGTGCCAGCAGCGTAGGGGCAGCGGGGGGACCTTTCTACACTGAGCAGTTCTTC	CASSVGAAGGPFYTEQFF
TRBV7-9	TRBJ2-7	NA	NA	TGTGCCAGCTTTGGGGGGCACCCCTACGAGCAGTACTTC	CASFGGHPYEQYF
TRBV20-1	TRBJ2-2	TRBD2	NA	TGCTGTGCTAGAGGACGGACTAGCGGGAGGGCCGGGGAGCTGTTTTTT	CCARGRTSGRAGELFF